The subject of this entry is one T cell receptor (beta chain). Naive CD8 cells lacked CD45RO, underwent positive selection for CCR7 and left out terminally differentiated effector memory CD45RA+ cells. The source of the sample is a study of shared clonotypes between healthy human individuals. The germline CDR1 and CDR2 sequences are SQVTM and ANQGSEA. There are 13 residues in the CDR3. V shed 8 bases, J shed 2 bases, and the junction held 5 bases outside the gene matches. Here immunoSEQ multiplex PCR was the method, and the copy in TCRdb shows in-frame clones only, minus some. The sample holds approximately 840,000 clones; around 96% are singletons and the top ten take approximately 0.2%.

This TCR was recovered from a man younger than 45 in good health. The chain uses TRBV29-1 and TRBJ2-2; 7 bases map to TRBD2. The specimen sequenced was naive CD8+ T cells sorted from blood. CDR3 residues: CSTRESNTGELFF. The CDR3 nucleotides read TGCAGCACGCGGGAGTCCAACACCGGGGAGCTGTTTTTT.